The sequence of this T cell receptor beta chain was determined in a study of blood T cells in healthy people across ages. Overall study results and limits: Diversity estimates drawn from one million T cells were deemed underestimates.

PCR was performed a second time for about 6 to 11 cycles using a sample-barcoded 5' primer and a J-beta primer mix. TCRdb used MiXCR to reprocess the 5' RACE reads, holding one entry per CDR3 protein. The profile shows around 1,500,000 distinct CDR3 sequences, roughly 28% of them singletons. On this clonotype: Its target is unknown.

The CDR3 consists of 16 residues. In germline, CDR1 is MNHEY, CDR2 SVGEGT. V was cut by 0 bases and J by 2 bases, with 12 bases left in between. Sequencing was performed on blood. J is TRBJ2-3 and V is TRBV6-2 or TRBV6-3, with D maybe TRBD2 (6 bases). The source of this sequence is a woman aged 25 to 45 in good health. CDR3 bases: TGTGCCAGCAGTTACTCTAGCGGAAGCCTCACAGATACGCAGTATTTT. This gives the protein CASSYSSGSLTDTQYF.